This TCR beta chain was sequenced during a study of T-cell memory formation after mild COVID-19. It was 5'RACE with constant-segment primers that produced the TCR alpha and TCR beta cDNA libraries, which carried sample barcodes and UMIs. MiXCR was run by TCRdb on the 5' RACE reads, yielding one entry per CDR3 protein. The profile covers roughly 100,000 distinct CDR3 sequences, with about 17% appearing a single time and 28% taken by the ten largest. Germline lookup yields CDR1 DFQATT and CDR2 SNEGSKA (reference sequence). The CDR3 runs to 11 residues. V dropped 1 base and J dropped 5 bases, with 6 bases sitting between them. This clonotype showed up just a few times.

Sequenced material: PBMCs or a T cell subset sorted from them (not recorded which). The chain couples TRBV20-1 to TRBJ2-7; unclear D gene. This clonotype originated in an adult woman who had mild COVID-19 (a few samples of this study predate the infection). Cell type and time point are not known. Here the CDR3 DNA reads TGCAGTGCTAGAGTGGCGGACGAGCAGTACTTC. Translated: CSARVADEQYF.